The TCR beta chain under discussion was sequenced for a study of monozygotic twins with inflammatory bowel disease. Whole-study findings and limits: Twins with IBD had fewer clonotypes in common with others than healthy twins, particularly during disease activity.

No DNA is given; TCRdb re-called the 5' RACE reads and lists each CDR3 protein once. The sample's table shows 310,000 or so distinct CDR3 sequences. The germline gives CDR1 DFQATT, CDR2 SNEGSKA (reference sequence). The CDR3 sequence is 14 residues long. As regards this clonotype: What it recognizes is unknown.

The source material was blood. This receptor was taken from a human donor with ulcerative colitis or Crohn's disease, or a healthy co-twin of an affected twin (not recorded which). The chain employs TRBV20-1 and TRBJ2-3; the D gene TCRdb calls, TRBD1, cannot be checked with no DNA. The CDR3: CSAIPGQHPDTQYF.